This T cell receptor (beta chain) was captured by sequencing in a study of T-cell reconstitution after alpha-beta-depleted transplantation in children. Study results and limitations: Several hundred expanded graft clones reportedly supplied alpha-beta T cells about two months after transplant. Diversity of TCRbeta at day 60 was high in some patients, arising from surviving recipient T cells and thymic progenitors. Once a year had passed after transplant, T-cell counts and diversity came mostly from newly produced T cells.

Remarks on this clonotype: Its antigen is as yet unknown.

V was trimmed by 3 bases and J by 3 bases, leaving 9 bases between them. Germline CDR1 is SGHTA and CDR2 is FQGNSA. This CDR3 is built from 13 residues. Preparation of the TCRbeta library was carried out with unique molecular identifiers. Via MiXCR, TCRdb re-called the PCR reads, giving one row per CDR3 protein. The sample consists of roughly 300,000 distinct CDR3 sequences, around 10% of them appearing once. The receptor was isolated from a male patient aged 2 to 9 who had a stem cell transplant for chronic granulomatous disease, so the T cells may come from the graft donor. The material sequenced was peripheral blood, taken 180 days after TCRalphabeta/CD19-depleted stem cell transplant. This chain joins TRBV7-2 and TRBJ2-7, with D unresolved. CDR3 DNA sequence: TGTGCCAGCAGCTTCGACTCCCGCTACGAGCAGTACTTC. Amino acids: CASSFDSRYEQYF.